The 2 T cell receptor beta chains listed next were all sequenced from one sample in a study of beta chain features in type 1 diabetes. Overall study results and limits: Researchers report that Type 1 diabetes patients had moderately but significantly shorter TCRB CDR3s across all four CD4+ subsets.

These receptors lack a known antigen. Sequencing targeted expressed TCRB transcripts, as all isolated RNA had been reverse transcribed. Measured with immunoSEQ multiplex PCR; TCRdb has only the in-frame clones, and not every one. Among some 700,000 clones listed, about an eighth were seen once. Sequencing input: naive CD4+ T cells from blood. The receptors shown here come from a man aged 18 to 30 with type 1 diabetes.

The rearrangement joins TRBV6-6 to TRBJ2-1, with unresolved D. Trimming cost V 2 bases and J 11 bases, with 10 bases left between them. CDR3 length: 12 amino acids. Looked up from germline, CDR1 is MNHNY and CDR2 is SVGAGI (reference sequence). CDR3 sequence: CASSYETRKQFF. In nucleotides, the CDR3 is TGTGCCAGCAGTTACGAGACTCGAAAGCAGTTCTTC.

The CDR3 DNA follows: TGTGCCAGCAGGGATGGACAGGGGTCAAGGTACCAAGAGACCCAGTACTTC. This gives the protein CASRDGQGSRYQETQYF. The V and J genes are TRBV5-4 and TRBJ2-5; 9 nucleotides match TRBD1. Germline assignment: CDR1 SGHNT and CDR2 YYREEE (reference sequence). Germline trimming cut 5 bases from V and 0 bases from J; bases unmatched to any gene: 11. The CDR3 contains 17 residues.